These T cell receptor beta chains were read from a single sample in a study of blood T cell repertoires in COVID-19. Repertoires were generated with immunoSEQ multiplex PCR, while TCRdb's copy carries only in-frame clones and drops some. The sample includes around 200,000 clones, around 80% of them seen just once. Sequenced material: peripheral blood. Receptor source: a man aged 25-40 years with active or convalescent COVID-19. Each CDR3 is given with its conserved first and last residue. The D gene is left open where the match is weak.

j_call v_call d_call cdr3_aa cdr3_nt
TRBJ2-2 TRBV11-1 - CASSPGRSDGELFF TGTGCCAGCAGCCCGGGAAGAAGCGACGGGGAGCTGTTTTTT
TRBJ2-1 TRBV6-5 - CASSSRGDTYNEQFF TGTGCCAGCAGTTCCCGGGGGGACACCTACAATGAGCAGTTCTTC
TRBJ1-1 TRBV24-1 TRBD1 CATSEPGQGNTEAFF TGTGCCACCAGTGAGCCCGGACAGGGTAACACTGAAGCTTTCTTT
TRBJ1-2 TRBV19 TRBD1 CASSIEGRGQGTIKGYTF TGTGCCAGTAGTATAGAGGGCCGAGGACAGGGGACAATTAAGGGCTACACCTTC
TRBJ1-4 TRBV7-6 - CASSLSPGAGIATNEKLFF TGTGCCAGCAGCTTAAGCCCGGGAGCGGGAATCGCAACTAATGAAAAACTGTTTTTT
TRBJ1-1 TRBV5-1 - CASSFQVGNTEAFF TGCGCCAGCAGCTTCCAGGTGGGGAACACTGAAGCTTTCTTT
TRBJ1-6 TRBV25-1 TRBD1 CASSQSGTGGFSPLHF TGTGCCAGCAGCCAGTCCGGGACAGGGGGATTTTCACCCCTCCACTTT
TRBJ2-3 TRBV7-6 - CASSLAHWEDGTDTQYF TGTGCCAGCAGCTTAGCCCACTGGGAGGACGGCACAGATACGCAGTATTTT
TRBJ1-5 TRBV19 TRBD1 CASTNIRDRAVYNQPQHF TGTGCCAGTACTAACATCCGGGACAGAGCTGTATACAATCAGCCCCAGCATTTT
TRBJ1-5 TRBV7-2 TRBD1 CASSLEAGGQPQHF TGTGCCAGCAGCTTAGAGGCAGGGGGTCAGCCCCAGCATTTT
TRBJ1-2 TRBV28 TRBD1 CASSLRDRGLYGYTF TGTGCCAGCAGTTTGAGAGACAGGGGCCTCTATGGCTACACCTTC